The source of this T cell receptor beta chain is a study of blood T cell repertoires in COVID-19. About the study: T cells, B-cell-depleted T cells, or PBMCs provided the cDNA or gDNA that served as material.

Everyone who took part was roughly 18 to 89 years old, and they came from some 23 US areas. Donors were grouped by their self-reported clinical history. In the source study's methods: Reference gene primers were amplified, and this amplification served to estimate nucleated cell counts. Sequenced by immunoSEQ multiplex PCR; TCRdb stores in-frame clones only, minus some. V, J and clone size are those of that table, while D and trimming were read from the DNA. The table lists just over 300,000 clones, nearly 90% of them singletons. Sequenced sample: PBMCs or T cells enriched from blood (not recorded which). This receptor was obtained from a woman aged 18-29 years with acute COVID-19.

The CDR3 DNA reads TGTGCCAGCAGCTCTGTGAGGAACACTGAAGCTTTCTTT. Translating it yields CASSSVRNTEAFF. The genes are TRBV5-4 and TRBJ1-1; D not certain. V dropped 3 bases and J dropped 1 base, with 7 bases sitting between them. This CDR3 spans 13 amino acids. CDR1 SGHNT and CDR2 YYREEE come from the germline V gene (reference sequence).